The rows below give T cell receptor beta chains drawn from one sample of a study of shared clonotypes between healthy human individuals. Clones were sequenced by immunoSEQ multiplex PCR, and TCRdb holds only the in-frame ones, with some missing. The table has roughly 2.2 million clones, around 92% seen once. The specimen sequenced was naive CD4+ T cells from PBMCs. The receptor source for this set is a man aged 18-30 years in good health. Some clones in this sample may be carry-over from other donors' samples. CDR3s include the opening cysteine and the closing phenylalanine or tryptophan. D genes are given only for firm matches. Not every row has a clone size; where given, it reads once, few, many or a size class.

v_gene	abundance	j_gene	d_gene	CDR3nt	CDR3aa
TRBV7-9	NA	TRBJ2-1	NA	TGTGCCAGCAGCTTAGCGCTAGACACGGGCTCCTACAATGAGCAGTTCTTC	CASSLALDTGSYNEQFF
TRBV5-1	once	TRBJ2-6	NA	TGCGCCAGCGCCCGGGGGTCTGGGGCCAACGTCCTGACTTTC	CASARGSGANVLTF
TRBV6-5	NA	TRBJ2-7	TRBD1	TGTGCCAGCAGGGTCGGACAGGCTTGGTACGAGCAGTACTTC	CASRVGQAWYEQYF
TRBV6-1	NA	TRBJ1-2	NA	TGTGCCAGCAGTGAAGCGAATGGCTACACCTTC	CASSEANGYTF
TRBV7-3	NA	TRBJ2-3	TRBD2	TGTGCCAGCAGCTTGCCCGGGACTAGCGGAAACACAGATACGCAGTATTTT	CASSLPGTSGNTDTQYF
TRBV5-1	NA	TRBJ2-1	TRBD2	TGCGCCAGCAGCTTCCCCCTCAGCGGGAGAGGGGGGGCCAATGAGCAGTTCTTC	CASSFPLSGRGGANEQFF
TRBV10-3	NA	TRBJ1-2	TRBD1	TGTGCCATCAGTGGGGGGACAGACCTTTCGGTTGGCTACACCTTC	CAISGGTDLSVGYTF
TRBV5-1	NA	TRBJ2-7	NA	TGCGCCAGCGCCGTAACAGGGTTTTCCGAGCAGTACTTC	CASAVTGFSEQYF
TRBV6-5	NA	TRBJ2-5	TRBD2	TGTGCCAGCAGACGGACTAGCGGGGGGAAAGAGACCCAGTACTTC	CASRRTSGGKETQYF
TRBV6-6	NA	TRBJ2-4	NA	TGTGCCGGCTCGGGGGATGTCAAAAACATTCAGTACTTC	CAGSGDVKNIQYF
TRBV28	NA	TRBJ1-2	NA	TGTGCCAGCAGTTTGCGCGGGGTTTATGGCTACACCTTC	CASSLRGVYGYTF
TRBV7-2	NA	TRBJ2-3	NA	TGTGCCAGCAGCTTAGTAGCTAGCACAGATACGCAGTATTTT	CASSLVASTDTQYF
TRBV9	NA	TRBJ2-7	NA	TGTGCCAGCAGCGTAGAAGAGGCCTCCTACGAGCAGTACTTC	CASSVEEASYEQYF
TRBV7-3	once	TRBJ2-1	NA	TGTGCCAGCAGCTCCTCGGGGAATGAGCAGTTCTTC	CASSSSGNEQFF
TRBV2	NA	TRBJ2-7	NA	TGTGCCAGCAGTGAACAGGGAGCCAACTACGAGCAGTACTTC	CASSEQGANYEQYF
TRBV27	NA	TRBJ1-1	NA	TGTGCCAGCAGTTTATTATCGAGCGGGTCGAGAGCTTTCTTT	CASSLLSSGSRAFF
TRBV5-1	once	TRBJ2-7	TRBD2	TGCGCCAGCAGCTTAGCGGGAGGGCCCTCCCGCGAGCAGTACTTC	CASSLAGGPSREQYF
TRBV5-4	NA	TRBJ2-5	NA	TGTGCCAGCCGGTCCAGCGGTGGGGAGACCCAGTACTTC	CASRSSGGETQYF
TRBV28	NA	TRBJ1-2	TRBD1	TGTGCCAGCACTATCACAGGGGGCCCGGGGGGCTACACCTTC	CASTITGGPGGYTF
TRBV7-2	NA	TRBJ1-5	NA	TGTGCCAGCAGCATGACAGTGCTCCTAAATCAGCCCCAGCATTTT	CASSMTVLLNQPQHF
TRBV19	NA	TRBJ1-4	NA	TGTGCCAGTAGTATCCGGGGAGCAACTAATGAAAAACTGTTTTTT	CASSIRGATNEKLFF
TRBV28	NA	TRBJ1-2	TRBD1	TGTGCCAGCAGTACTAGACAGGGGAACTATGGCTACACCTTC	CASSTRQGNYGYTF
TRBV19	NA	TRBJ1-1	NA	TGTGCCAGTACACAGGGATTCAAGAACACTGAAGCTTTCTTT	CASTQGFKNTEAFF
TRBV28	NA	TRBJ2-7	NA	TGTGCCAGCAGTCCCCCCTCCTACGAGCAGTACTTC	CASSPPSYEQYF
TRBV19	once	TRBJ2-5	TRBD2	TGTGCCAGTAGTAAGGGACTAGCGGGCCCAACGAAAGAGACCCAGTACTTC	CASSKGLAGPTKETQYF
TRBV5-4	few	TRBJ2-3	TRBD2	TGTGCCAGCAGCTTTAGCGGGAGCACAGATACGCAGTATTTT	CASSFSGSTDTQYF
TRBV4-2	NA	TRBJ2-3	NA	TGTGCCAGCAGCCAAGAGATGGCGGGACGAAATCCAGATACGCAGTATTTT	CASSQEMAGRNPDTQYF
TRBV4-2	NA	TRBJ2-1	NA	TGTGCCAGCAGCCAAGGGGCAGGGGAAGGGAACCCCCGAGGCGATGAGCAGTTCTTC	CASSQGAGEGNPRGDEQFF
TRBV9	NA	TRBJ2-2	TRBD1	TGTGCCAGCAGCTACGAGGACAGGGCAGCCGGGGAGCTGTTTTTT	CASSYEDRAAGELFF
TRBV14	NA	TRBJ2-5	NA	TGTGCCAGCAGCCCCGGGAGTAACCAAGAGACCCAGTACTTC	CASSPGSNQETQYF
TRBV7-6	NA	TRBJ2-5	TRBD2	TGTGCCAGCAGCTTAGTCGGTCTCGGGGGGGAGACCCAGTACTTC	CASSLVGLGGETQYF
TRBV12-5	NA	TRBJ2-3	TRBD2	TGTGCTAGTGGTTTCTCCTCTAGCGGGGGGTTTACAGATACGCAGTATTTT	CASGFSSSGGFTDTQYF
TRBV2	NA	TRBJ2-3	TRBD2	TGTGCCAGTGAGCGGGAAGTAGGGGTTAGCACAGATACGCAGTATTTT	CASEREVGVSTDTQYF
TRBV28	once	TRBJ1-2	NA	TGTGCCAGCAGTTTCACCGGGGTTGGCTACACCTTC	CASSFTGVGYTF
TRBV7-9	NA	TRBJ2-1	NA	TGTGCCAGCAGCCCGAGGGGACGTGAGCAGTTCTTC	CASSPRGREQFF
TRBV30	NA	TRBJ2-7	TRBD2	TGTGCCTGGGAGGTAACTAGCGGGAGTCCAAGCTCCTACGAGCAGTACTTC	CAWEVTSGSPSSYEQYF
TRBV7-3	NA	TRBJ2-7	NA	TGTGCCAGCAGCCCTGTTCCCGTACAGGGAGTGGGACTCTCCGACTTC	CASSPVPVQGVGLSDF
TRBV5-1	few	TRBJ1-1	TRBD1	TGCGCCAGCAGCTTGACACAGGGGAGCACTGAAGCTTTCTTT	CASSLTQGSTEAFF
TRBV19	NA	TRBJ1-1	NA	TGTGCCAGTAGTAGGGCAGCGGCTTTTGAAGCTTTCTTT	CASSRAAAFEAFF
TRBV5-1	NA	TRBJ2-7	NA	TGCGCCAGCGCCCTGGCAGCAGCCTACGAGCAGTACTTC	CASALAAAYEQYF
TRBV28	NA	TRBJ2-7	TRBD1	TGTGCCAGCAGCCAGGGACAGGCCGGCTCCTACGAGCAGTACTTC	CASSQGQAGSYEQYF